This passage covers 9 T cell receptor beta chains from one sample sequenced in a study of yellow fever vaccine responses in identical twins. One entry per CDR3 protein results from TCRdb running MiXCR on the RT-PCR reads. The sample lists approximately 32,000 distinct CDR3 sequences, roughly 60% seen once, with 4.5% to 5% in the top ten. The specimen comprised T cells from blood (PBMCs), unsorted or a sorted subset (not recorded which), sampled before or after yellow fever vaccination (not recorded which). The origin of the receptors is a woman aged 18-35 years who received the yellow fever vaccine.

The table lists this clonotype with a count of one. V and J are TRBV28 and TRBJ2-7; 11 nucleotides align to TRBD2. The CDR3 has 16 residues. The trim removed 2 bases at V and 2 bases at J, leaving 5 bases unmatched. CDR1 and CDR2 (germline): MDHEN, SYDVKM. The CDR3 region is CASSLLAGGSPYEQYF. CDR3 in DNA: TGTGCCAGCAGTTTACTAGCGGGAGGTTCCCCCTACGAGCAGTACTTC.

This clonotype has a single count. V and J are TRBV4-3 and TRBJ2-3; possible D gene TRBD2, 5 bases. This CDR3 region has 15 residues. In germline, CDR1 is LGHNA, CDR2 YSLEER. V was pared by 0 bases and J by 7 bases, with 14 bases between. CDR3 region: CASSQEDGLGYTQYF. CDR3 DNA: TGCGCCAGCAGCCAAGAGGACGGACTCGGGTATACGCAGTATTTT.

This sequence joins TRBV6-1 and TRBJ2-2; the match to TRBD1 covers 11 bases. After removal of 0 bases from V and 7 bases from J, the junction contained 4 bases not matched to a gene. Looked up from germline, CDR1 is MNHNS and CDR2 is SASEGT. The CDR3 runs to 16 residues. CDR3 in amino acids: CASSEAQGTGGGELFF. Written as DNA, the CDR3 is TGTGCCAGCAGTGAAGCGCAGGGGACAGGGGGCGGGGAGCTGTTTTTT.

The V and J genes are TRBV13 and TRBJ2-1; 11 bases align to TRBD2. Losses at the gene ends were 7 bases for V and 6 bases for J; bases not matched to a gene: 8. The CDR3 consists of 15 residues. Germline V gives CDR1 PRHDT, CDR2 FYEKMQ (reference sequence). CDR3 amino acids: CASTLAGASGNEQFF. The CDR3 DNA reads TGTGCCAGCACACTAGCGGGAGCTTCCGGCAATGAGCAGTTCTTC.

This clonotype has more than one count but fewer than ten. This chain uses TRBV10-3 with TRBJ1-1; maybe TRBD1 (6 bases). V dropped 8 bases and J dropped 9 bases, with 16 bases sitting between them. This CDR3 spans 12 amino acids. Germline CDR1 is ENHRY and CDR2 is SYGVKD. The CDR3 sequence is CAIGMTGAKAFF. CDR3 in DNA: TGTGCCATCGGAATGACAGGAGCTAAAGCTTTCTTT.

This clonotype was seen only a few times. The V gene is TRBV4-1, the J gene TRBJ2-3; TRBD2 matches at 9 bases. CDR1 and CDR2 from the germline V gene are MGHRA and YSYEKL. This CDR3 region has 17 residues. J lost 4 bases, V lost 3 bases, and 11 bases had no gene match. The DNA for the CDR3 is TGCGCCAGCAGCCAGCAATCCGGGACTAGCAGTGCAGATACGCAGTATTTT. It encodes CASSQQSGTSSADTQYF.

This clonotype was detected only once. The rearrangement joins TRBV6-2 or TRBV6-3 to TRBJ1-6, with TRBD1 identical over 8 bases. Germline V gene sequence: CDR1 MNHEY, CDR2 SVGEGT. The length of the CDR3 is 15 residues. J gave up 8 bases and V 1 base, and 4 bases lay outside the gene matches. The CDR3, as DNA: TGTGCCAGCAGTTACTTCCCGGGACAGGATTCACCCCTCCACTTT. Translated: CASSYFPGQDSPLHF.

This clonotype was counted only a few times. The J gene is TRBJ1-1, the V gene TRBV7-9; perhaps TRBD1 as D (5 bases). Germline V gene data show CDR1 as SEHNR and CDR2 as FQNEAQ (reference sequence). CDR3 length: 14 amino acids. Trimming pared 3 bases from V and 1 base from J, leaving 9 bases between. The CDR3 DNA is TGTGCCAGCAGCTTGGGCACAGGGAACACTGAAGCTTTCTTT. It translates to CASSLGTGNTEAFF.

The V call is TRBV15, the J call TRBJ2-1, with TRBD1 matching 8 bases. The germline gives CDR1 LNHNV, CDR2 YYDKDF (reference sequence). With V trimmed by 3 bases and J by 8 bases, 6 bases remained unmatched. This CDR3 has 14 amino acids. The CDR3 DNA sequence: TGTGCCACCAGCAGGAGTGACAGGGGTGATGAGCAGTTCTTC. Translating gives CATSRSDRGDEQFF. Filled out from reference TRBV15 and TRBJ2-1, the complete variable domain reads DAMVIQNPRYQVTQFGKPVTLSCSQTLNHNVMYWYQQKSSQAPKLLFHYYDKDFNNEADTPDNFQSRRPNTSFCFLDIRSPGLGDTAMYLCATSRSDRGDEQFFGPGTRLTVL.